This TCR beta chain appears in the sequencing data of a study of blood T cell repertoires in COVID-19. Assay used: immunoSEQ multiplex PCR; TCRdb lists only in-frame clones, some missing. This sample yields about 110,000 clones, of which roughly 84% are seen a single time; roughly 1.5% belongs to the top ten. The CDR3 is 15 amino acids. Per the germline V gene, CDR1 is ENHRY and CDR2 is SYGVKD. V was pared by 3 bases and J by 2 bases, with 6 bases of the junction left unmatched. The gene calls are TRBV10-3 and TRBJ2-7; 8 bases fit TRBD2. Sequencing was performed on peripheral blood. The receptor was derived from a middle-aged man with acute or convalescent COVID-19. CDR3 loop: CAISDWSGGTYEQYF. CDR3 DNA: TGTGCCATCAGTGATTGGTCGGGGGGGACCTACGAGCAGTACTTC.